The 30 T cell receptor beta chains in this list originate from one sample, sequenced in a study of cytomegalovirus exposure and HLA in healthy donors. The method was immunoSEQ multiplex PCR; TCRdb's version includes in-frame clones alone and lacks a portion of them. The sample records 220,000 or so clones, roughly 88% being singletons. What was sequenced was PBMCs. The receptors stem from a woman in her 30s in good health and CMV-seropositive.

The chain couples TRBV9 to TRBJ1-2, with 7 bases aligning to TRBD1. The CDR3 has 14 residues. Germline V gene data show CDR1 as SGDLS and CDR2 as YYNGEE. Germline trimming cut 0 bases from V and 5 bases from J; bases unmatched to any gene: 4. CDR3 sequence (DNA): TGTGCCAGCAGCGTAGAAGGGACAGATTATGGCTACACCTTC. Protein product: CASSVEGTDYGYTF.

The J gene is TRBJ2-7, the V gene TRBV5-1; no firm D call. CDR3 length equals 11 residues. Germline V gives CDR1 SGHRS, CDR2 YFSETQ. The V end lost 0 bases, the J end lost 6 bases, and 4 bases lay between the germline ends. The CDR3: CASSLGLEQYF. The CDR3 DNA reads as TGCGCCAGCAGCTTGGGTCTCGAGCAGTACTTC.

The rearrangement links TRBV9 to TRBJ1-2, with 8 bases that match TRBD1. After removal of 0 bases from V and 4 bases from J, the junction contained 2 bases not matched to a gene. The V gene's germline CDR1 is SGDLS and CDR2 YYNGEE. The CDR3 is 14 amino acids. CDR3 in DNA: TGTGCCAGCAGCGTAGCAGGGGGCGGCTATGGCTACACCTTC. It yields the protein CASSVAGGGYGYTF.

Here the CDR3 DNA reads TGTGCCAGCAGTTTCCTCGGTCCCAGCACCGGGGAGCTGTTTTTT. This gives the protein CASSFLGPSTGELFF. The chain employs TRBV27 and TRBJ2-2; D call uncertain. The CDR3 extends over 15 amino acids. Trimming shortened V by 3 bases and J by 4 bases, and 12 bases separated the two germline ends. Germline V lookup: CDR1 MNHEY, CDR2 SMNVEV (reference sequence).

This clone was recorded once. V is TRBV6-5 and J is TRBJ2-3, with D maybe TRBD2 (6 bases). Germline V CDR1 and CDR2: MNHEY, SVGAGI. The CDR3 covers 13 residues. V gave up 6 bases and J gave up 3 bases, with 10 bases separating them. This CDR3 reads CASSNRETDTQYF. The CDR3 coding sequence is TGTGCCAGCAGCAACCGGGAGACAGATACGCAGTATTTT.

The chain joins TRBV15 to TRBJ2-2, with TRBD1 as a possible D gene (6 bases). The CDR3 has 15 residues. The V and J ends lost 3 bases and 5 bases respectively, with 13 bases between them. The germline V gene has CDR1 LNHNV and CDR2 YYDKDF (reference sequence). CDR3 in DNA: TGTGCCACCAGCAGGGACAGAACTACAACCGGGGAGCTGTTTTTT. Its translation is CATSRDRTTTGELFF.

This sequence joins TRBV18 and TRBJ1-4; maybe TRBD1 (6 bases). This CDR3 region has 14 residues. The germline gives CDR1 KGHSH, CDR2 LQKENI. V was shortened by 3 bases and J by 6 bases, with 11 bases between the two germline ends. The DNA of the CDR3 is TGTGCCAGCTCACCTCGGGGGGCTGATGAAAAACTGTTTTTT. This gives the protein CASSPRGADEKLFF.

This chain's CDR3 is CASSPPIAPETQYF. Here the CDR3 DNA reads TGTGCCAGCAGTCCCCCCATCGCCCCAGAGACCCAGTACTTC. J is TRBJ2-5 and V is TRBV27; D is undetermined. V was shortened by 5 bases and J by 4 bases, with 14 bases between the two germline ends. This CDR3 contains 14 residues. Looked up from germline, CDR1 is MNHEY and CDR2 is SMNVEV (reference sequence).

The chain uses TRBV5-1 and TRBJ1-5; 10 bases agree with TRBD1. This CDR3 contains 15 residues. V shed 4 bases and J 6 bases; nucleotides not matched to a gene: 7. Per germline, CDR1 SGHRS and CDR2 YFSETQ. CDR3 residues: CASSKDGQGGQPQHF. The CDR3 DNA reads TGCGCCAGCAGCAAAGACGGACAGGGGGGTCAGCCCCAGCATTTT.

The rearrangement joins TRBV5-1 to TRBJ1-2; tentatively, D is TRBD1 (5 bases). V was trimmed by 4 bases and J by 7 bases, leaving 20 bases between them. Germline V gene data show CDR1 as SGHRS and CDR2 as YFSETQ. This CDR3 comprises 15 residues. The CDR3, as DNA: TGCGCCAGCAGCATGGACACCCAGCTCGCGGGTGGCTACACCTTC. Encoded protein: CASSMDTQLAGGYTF.

A single count supports this clone. The V gene is TRBV28, the J gene TRBJ1-5; 7 nucleotides align to TRBD1. This CDR3 has 12 residues. V shed 7 bases and J 5 bases; nucleotides not matched to a gene: 2. Germline assignment: CDR1 MDHEN and CDR2 SYDVKM. The CDR3 loop is CASITGDQPQHF. CDR3 nucleotides: TGTGCCAGCATAACAGGGGATCAGCCCCAGCATTTT. The full variable domain, completed using reference TRBV28 and TRBJ1-5, is DVKVTQSSRYLVKRTGEKVFLECVQDMDHENMFWYRQDPGLGLRLIYFSYDVKMKEKGDIPEGYSVSREKKERFSLILESASTNQTSMYLCASITGDQPQHFGDGTRLSIL.

This chain connects TRBV10-1 to TRBJ2-7; D ambiguous. CDR3 size: 18 residues. Germline loops: CDR1 WNHNN, CDR2 SYGVQD (reference sequence). With 8 bases removed from V and 6 bases from J, the gap between germline ends came to 32 bases. In DNA form, the CDR3 reads TGCGCCAGCCCTAGGGTGGGCGGCTGTATCCAATACTTTAGCGAGCAGTACTTC. Translating gives CASPRVGGCIQYFSEQYF.

The chain uses TRBV5-1 and TRBJ2-7, with 9 bases aligning to TRBD1. The V and J ends lost 4 bases and 3 bases, in that order; junction bases with no gene match: 5. This CDR3 is 14 amino acids long. From germline, CDR1 is SGHRS and CDR2 YFSETQ. The CDR3 DNA reads as TGCGCCAGCAGCCGTTCGGGACAGGGCTACGAGCAGTACTTC. Its protein product is CASSRSGQGYEQYF. The whole variable domain, remainder taken from reference TRBV5-1 and TRBJ2-7, is KAGVTQTPRYLIKTRGQQVTLSCSPISGHRSVSWYQQTPGQGLQFLFEYFSETQRNKGNFPGRFSGRQFSNSRSEMNVSTLELGDSALYLCASSRSGQGYEQYFGPGTRLTVT.

The CDR3 region has the DNA TGTGCCAGCAGCTTCAGGTACCCTAATGGGGCTTTCTTT. It specifies CASSFRYPNGAFF. V and J are TRBV11-2 and TRBJ1-1; D is undetermined. Germline lookup yields CDR1 SGHAT and CDR2 FQNNGV. The CDR3 spans 13 residues. The germline V and J ends were trimmed by 3 bases and 11 bases, with 16 bases remaining between them. Drawing the rest from reference TRBV11-2 and TRBJ1-1, the complete variable domain is EAGVAQSPRYKIIEKRQSVAFWCNPISGHATLYWYQQILGQGPKLLIQFQNNGVVDDSQLPKDRFSAERLKGVDSTLKIQPAKLEDSAVYLCASSFRYPNGAFFGQGTRLTVV.

CDR3 residues: CASSLWSPRPGQGAGEQYF. The CDR3 coding sequence is TGTGCCAGCAGTTTATGGTCCCCCCGACCGGGACAGGGGGCGGGTGAGCAGTACTTC. The gene calls are TRBV27 and TRBJ2-7, with TRBD1 identical over 12 bases. CDR3 length: 19 amino acids. The germline CDR1 and CDR2 sequences are MNHEY and SMNVEV (reference sequence). The V segment lost 1 base and the J segment 7 bases; nucleotides outside the gene matches: 17.

The rearrangement uses TRBV20-1 and TRBJ1-5; D is unclear. The CDR3 consists of 9 residues. CDR1 and CDR2 (germline): DFQATT, SNEGSKA (reference sequence). The CDR3 loop reads CHLNQPQHF. The CDR3 nucleotides read TGCCACCTTAATCAGCCCCAGCATTTT.

The CDR3 DNA sequence: TGTGCCAGCAGTTACGGTGGACAGGGTGCCTACGAGCAGTACTTC. Translation: CASSYGGQGAYEQYF. V gene TRBV6-5 combines with J gene TRBJ2-7, with 8 nucleotides matching TRBD1. Trimming removed 2 bases from V and 2 bases from J; junction bases left unmatched: 5. CDR3 length: 15 residues. Per the germline V gene, CDR1 is MNHEY and CDR2 is SVGAGI.

The chain links TRBV27 to TRBJ1-1; D not resolved. The CDR3 has 13 amino acids. Trimming cost V 6 bases and J 1 base, with 9 bases left between them. The germline gives CDR1 MNHEY, CDR2 SMNVEV (reference sequence). CDR3: CASSVRWNTEAFF. CDR3 coding DNA: TGTGCCAGCAGCGTCAGGTGGAACACTGAAGCTTTCTTT.

CDR3: CSVDRLTSYEQYF. The CDR3 region has the DNA TGCAGCGTTGACCGGCTGACCTCCTACGAGCAGTACTTC. The rearrangement uses TRBV29-1 and TRBJ2-7; D remains unclear. Germline V CDR1 and CDR2: SQVTM, ANQGSEA. The CDR3 consists of 13 residues. V lost 3 bases, J lost 0 bases, and 9 bases lay in between.

This clone was counted a single time. This rearrangement joins TRBV7-6 to TRBJ1-1; tentative D call: TRBD1 (5 bases). Per germline, CDR1 SGHVS and CDR2 FNYEAQ. The V gene lost 1 base and the J gene lost 9 bases, with 12 bases spanning the gap. The CDR3 extends over 13 amino acids. CDR3 loop: CASSLVGPGQAFF. For the CDR3, the DNA is TGTGCCAGCAGCTTAGTTGGGCCAGGGCAAGCTTTCTTT.

This rearrangement joins TRBV28 to TRBJ1-1, with TRBD1 as a possible D gene (6 bases). The germline V gene encodes CDR1 MDHEN and CDR2 SYDVKM. CDR3 length equals 14 residues. V was shortened by 3 bases and J by 1 base, with 9 bases between the two germline ends. The CDR3 nucleotides are TGTGCCAGCAGTTTTGGACAGTCGAACACTGAAGCTTTCTTT. It encodes CASSFGQSNTEAFF.

The chain employs TRBV30 and TRBJ2-7; 8 bases match TRBD1. The CDR3 consists of 16 residues. CDR1 and CDR2 (germline): GTSNPN, SVGIG (reference sequence). V trimming: 0 bases; J trimming: 2 bases; junction bases outside the gene matches: 9. The CDR3 region has the DNA TGTGCCTGGAGTGTACAGTTTGGCAGGGGGCCCTACGAGCAGTACTTC. This codes for CAWSVQFGRGPYEQYF.

V usage is TRBV19 and J usage is TRBJ2-3; 10 nucleotides match TRBD2. Germline lookup yields CDR1 LNHDA and CDR2 SQIVND (reference sequence). The CDR3 runs to 15 residues. The trim removed 5 bases at V and 4 bases at J, leaving 6 bases unmatched. The CDR3 nucleotides are TGTGCCAGTAGTCCGGGACTAGCGTATTCAGATACGCAGTATTTT. This encodes CASSPGLAYSDTQYF.

The chain recombines TRBV9 with TRBJ1-4, with a tentative D call TRBD1 (6 bases). CDR3 length: 15 amino acids. Germline V CDR1 and CDR2: SGDLS, YYNGEE. V was trimmed by 3 bases and J by 7 bases, leaving 16 bases between them. DNA for the CDR3: TGTGCCAGCAGCGCATCCGGGACACGGACTGAAAAACTGTTTTTT. This translates into CASSASGTRTEKLFF.

This chain joins TRBV6-6 and TRBJ1-5, with 7 nucleotides matching TRBD1. V lost 5 bases to trimming and J lost 0 bases; unmatched junction nucleotides: 4. Germline CDR1 is MNHNY and CDR2 is SVGAGI (reference sequence). The CDR3 runs to 15 residues. The CDR3 nucleotides are TGTGCCAGCAGTCAGGGGACAGTTAGCAATCAGCCCCAGCATTTT. Translated: CASSQGTVSNQPQHF.

The chain couples TRBV7-3 to TRBJ2-1, with 11 bases matching TRBD2. V was pared by 5 bases and J by 2 bases, with 5 bases of the junction left unmatched. CDR1 SGHTA and CDR2 FQGTGA come from the germline V gene. The CDR3 length is 16 residues. The CDR3 loop reads CASSAQLAGAYNEQFF. The CDR3 DNA sequence: TGTGCCAGCAGCGCCCAACTAGCGGGAGCCTACAATGAGCAGTTCTTC.

V usage is TRBV27 and J usage is TRBJ2-7; no reliable D call. Trimming took off 8 bases at V and 2 bases at J, with 13 bases between the two ends. The CDR3 is 13 amino acids. Germline assignment: CDR1 MNHEY and CDR2 SMNVEV (reference sequence). The CDR3 region is CASGITSTYEQYF. The CDR3, as DNA: TGTGCCAGCGGAATAACCTCAACCTACGAGCAGTACTTC.

V gene TRBV7-8 combines with J gene TRBJ2-5; tentatively, D is TRBD2 (7 bases). The CDR3 is 14 residues long. Trimming shortened V by 2 bases and J by 5 bases, and 12 bases separated the two germline ends. CDR1 and CDR2 from the germline V gene are SGHVS and FQNEAQ. CDR3 sequence (DNA): TGTGCCAGCAGCTTACAAGGGGGAGGGGAGACCCAGTACTTC. Its protein is CASSLQGGGETQYF.

This clone was counted a single time. The chain links TRBV20-1 to TRBJ2-1; a weak D match, TRBD2 (6 bases). The CDR3 has 11 residues. V was pared by 4 bases and J by 9 bases, with 10 bases between. CDR1 DFQATT and CDR2 SNEGSKA come from the germline V gene (reference sequence). The CDR3 spells CSAKSAGEQFF. CDR3 DNA sequence: TGCAGTGCTAAGTCAGCGGGTGAGCAGTTCTTC.

The rearrangement links TRBV5-4 to TRBJ1-1; D is unresolved. V lost 6 bases, J lost 7 bases, and 13 bases lay in between. The V gene's germline CDR1 is SGHNT and CDR2 YYREEE (reference sequence). CDR3 length equals 12 residues. CDR3: CASIKDDREAFF. CDR3 coding DNA: TGTGCCAGCATTAAGGACGATCGTGAAGCTTTCTTT.